This record covers a single T cell receptor (beta chain). Its antigen is still unknown. Trimming cost V 6 bases and J 8 bases, with 13 bases left between them. The CDR3 is 13 residues long. CDR1 is KGHSH and CDR2 is LQKENI in the germline V gene. Every bit of the isolated RNA underwent reverse transcription, so sequencing read expressed TCRB transcripts. The data were produced by immunoSEQ multiplex PCR, yet TCRdb's version contains in-frame clones alone and is incomplete. Of under 450,000 clones listed, over 11% are singletons. This sample is part of a study of beta chain features in type 1 diabetes. The wider study: Age, gender and cell yields were similar between patients and healthy donors.

Study observations and caveats: Lower insertion and higher deletion counts appeared at VDJ junctions in type 1 diabetes patients.

A single heparinised blood sample, averaging around 110 mL, was obtained per donor. J is TRBJ1-4 and V is TRBV18; TRBD1 is a possible D gene (6 bases). Sequenced: naive CD4+ T cells from blood. This sequence originates from a man aged 30 to 39 in good health. The CDR3 here is CASSPTGNEKLFF. DNA of the CDR3: TGTGCCAGCTCCCCAACAGGGAACGAAAAACTGTTTTTT.